The 10 T cell receptor beta chains below were found in one sample sequenced in a study of shared clonotypes between healthy human individuals. The table came from immunoSEQ multiplex PCR; TCRdb's copy has only in-frame clones and leaves some out. The sample consists of a few hundred thousand clones, 60% to 80% of them appearing once. Source material: memory CD4+ T cells sorted from blood. Regarding subset: CD45RA-negative fraction. These receptors all stem from a man younger than 45 in good health.

In its sample, this clone was seen a few times. CDR3 loop: CASSLAGRGQFF. The DNA for the CDR3 is TGTGCCAGCAGCTTAGCCGGGCGGGGGCAGTTCTTC. This chain joins TRBV7-8 and TRBJ2-1; perhaps TRBD2 as D (6 bases). The length of the CDR3 is 12 residues. CDR1 is SGHVS, CDR2 FQNEAQ, per germline. V shed 0 bases and J shed 12 bases, with 9 bases lying between them.

The chain has TRBV5-1 and TRBJ2-2; D is unresolved. There are 13 residues in the CDR3. The germline V gene encodes CDR1 SGHRS and CDR2 YFSETQ. CDR3 coding DNA: TGCGCTAGCCAGCAGGAGCCCGCCGGGGAGCTGTTTTTT. This codes for CASQQEPAGELFF.

The chain joins TRBV29-1 to TRBJ2-3, with 8 bases fitting TRBD1. Trimming took 4 bases from V and 6 from J; bases not matched to a gene: 6. Per germline, CDR1 SQVTM and CDR2 ANQGSEA. The CDR3 runs to 13 residues. The CDR3 spells CSVVGTGGDTQYF. The CDR3 DNA reads as TGCAGCGTTGTGGGCACAGGGGGGGATACGCAGTATTTT.

The chain links TRBV7-9 to TRBJ2-3; the D is unclear. Trimming left V 5 bases short and J 2 bases short, with 5 bases between. Germline V gene lookup returns CDR1 SEHNR and CDR2 FQNEAQ (reference sequence). The CDR3 runs 12 residues. This chain's CDR3 is CASSPDTDTQYF. Written as DNA, the CDR3 is TGTGCCAGCAGCCCGGACACAGATACGCAGTATTTT.

The chain uses TRBV6-1 and TRBJ2-7, with a possible D match to TRBD1 (6 bases). Germline V gene data show CDR1 as MNHNS and CDR2 as SASEGT. This CDR3 is built from 13 residues. V lost 2 bases to trimming and J lost 4 bases, with 9 bases between them. CDR3: CASSEQQGYEQYF. In nucleotides, the CDR3 is TGTGCCAGCAGTGAACAACAGGGTTACGAGCAGTACTTC.

The V gene is TRBV19, the J gene TRBJ2-2, with D perhaps given as TRBD1 or TRBD2 (5 bases each). V was shortened by 5 bases and J by 2 bases, with 9 bases between the two germline ends. Germline V gives CDR1 LNHDA, CDR2 SQIVND (reference sequence). The CDR3 covers 14 residues. The CDR3, as DNA: TGTGCCAGTAGTTGGGGGAGAAACACCGGGGAGCTGTTTTTT. As protein: CASSWGRNTGELFF.

DNA for the CDR3: TGTGCCAGCAGAGTGGCACAGAGGGGGTGGGGCTACACCTTC. Its translation: CASRVAQRGWGYTF. The J gene is TRBJ1-2, the V gene TRBV28, with D possibly matching TRBD1 (6 bases). CDR1 is MDHEN, CDR2 SYDVKM, per germline. The length of the CDR3 is 14 residues. Deletions cut 6 bases from V and 8 bases from J, with 19 bases between.

This rearrangement joins TRBV9 to TRBJ2-1; 12 bases match TRBD2. Germline V gene sequence: CDR1 SGDLS, CDR2 YYNGEE. V was clipped by 3 bases and J by 3 bases; unmatched bases: 10. This CDR3 has 18 residues. The CDR3 reads CASSAGLAGSPIYNEQFF. The CDR3 region has the DNA TGTGCCAGCAGCGCAGGACTAGCGGGAAGCCCGATCTACAATGAGCAGTTCTTC. The whole variable domain, remainder taken from reference TRBV9 and TRBJ2-1, is DSGVTQTPKHLITATGQRVTLRCSPRSGDLSVYWYQQSLDQGLQFLIQYYNGEERAKGNILERFSAQQFPDLHSELNLSSLELGDSALYFCASSAGLAGSPIYNEQFFGPGTRLTVL.

CDR3 region: CASSAGLAGSNEQFF. Written as DNA, the CDR3 is TGTGCCAGCTCCGCCGGGCTAGCGGGAAGCAATGAGCAGTTCTTC. The chain carries TRBV18 and TRBJ2-1; 9 bases are a match to TRBD2. The germline V gene has CDR1 KGHSH and CDR2 LQKENI. The CDR3 consists of 15 residues. V was pared by 6 bases and J by 6 bases, with 9 bases of the junction left unmatched.

The count of this clone is one. The V gene is TRBV5-4, the J gene TRBJ2-7; D is possibly TRBD1 (5 bases). The CDR3 loop spans 14 amino acids. Per the germline V gene, CDR1 is SGHNT and CDR2 is YYREEE (reference sequence). Trimming took 0 bases from V and 0 from J, leaving 7 bases between them. The CDR3 reads CASSLEQDSYEQYF. The CDR3 DNA reads TGTGCCAGCAGCTTGGAACAGGACTCCTACGAGCAGTACTTC.